This T cell receptor beta chain was sequenced for a study of cytomegalovirus exposure and HLA in healthy donors (dated by TCRdb to between 2016 and 2019). Background for the entire study: The roughly 670 repertoires of the first cohort and the roughly 110 validation repertoires were produced on the same platform, according to a later analysis. The study aimed to test whether cataloging public T cell receptors could reveal signatures of past pathogen exposure. In addition to the first cohort of 650 to 750 subjects, a separate validation cohort of 100 to 150 different subjects was used. To predict cytomegalovirus infection status, the study brought together high-throughput TCR immunosequencing, statistical association of individual TCRs with disease status, and machine learning. What the authors observed across the whole study: A later analysis lacked HLA typing for the validation cohort, so it scored co-occurrence in that cohort across all 130 or so repertoires. Of the cluster scores, 90% to 95% were above 0 in a later analysis, which found that TCRs clustered in the first cohort also tended to co-occur in the 95 to 150 validation repertoires. Three of the identified cytomegalovirus-associated TCR beta chains were confirmed in vitro to be specific for cytomegalovirus antigens. The authors suggested that the approach could potentially be generalized to other disease states and immunological phenotypes. Cytomegalovirus status was reported to be diagnosed by the classifier with high specificity and sensitivity in both the original and validation cohorts. In the study, some 160 TCR beta chains were listed as associated with cytomegalovirus. Most TCR sequences were observed very rarely across donors, whereas some public TCRs were present in many individuals.

Library method: the immunoSEQ multiplex PCR assay. Per the original workflow: To diagnose cytomegalovirus status from the catalog of TCR beta chain sequences, a statistical classification framework was built. TCRdb retrieved this table from immuneACCESS and kept in-frame rearrangements only. Not all clones are present; in checked studies, unresolved V genes account for under half, and no reason is known for the remainder. V, J and clone size are those of that table, while D and trimming were read from the DNA. Present in this sample are 200,000 or so clones, 84% of which were seen just once. Clones ranked in the top ten supply around an eighth of the sample. The CDR3, cysteine through phenylalanine, is 14 amino acids long. Only the CDR3 DNA stays, 42 bases, in frame from base 1. The V and J ends are trimmed by 1 base and 0 bases, leaving 6 bases between them. Looking up the germline V gene (reference sequence) yields CDR1 SGHAT and CDR2 FQDESV.

The donors belonged to the validation cohort of about 120 subjects, which was separate from the approximately 700-subject first cohort. A note on this clone: Its cognate antigen has yet to be identified. No base quality values were provided; no much bigger clone lies one nucleotide off.

This clonotype was sampled from a woman aged 30 to 39 in good health and CMV-seropositive. Recombination connected TRBV11-1 to TRBJ1-2; the D gene cannot be named for sure. The sample consisted of PBMCs. The CDR3 reads CASSLVSANYGYTF. The DNA sequence reads TGTGCCAGCAGCTTAGTCTCGGCTAACTATGGCTACACCTTC.